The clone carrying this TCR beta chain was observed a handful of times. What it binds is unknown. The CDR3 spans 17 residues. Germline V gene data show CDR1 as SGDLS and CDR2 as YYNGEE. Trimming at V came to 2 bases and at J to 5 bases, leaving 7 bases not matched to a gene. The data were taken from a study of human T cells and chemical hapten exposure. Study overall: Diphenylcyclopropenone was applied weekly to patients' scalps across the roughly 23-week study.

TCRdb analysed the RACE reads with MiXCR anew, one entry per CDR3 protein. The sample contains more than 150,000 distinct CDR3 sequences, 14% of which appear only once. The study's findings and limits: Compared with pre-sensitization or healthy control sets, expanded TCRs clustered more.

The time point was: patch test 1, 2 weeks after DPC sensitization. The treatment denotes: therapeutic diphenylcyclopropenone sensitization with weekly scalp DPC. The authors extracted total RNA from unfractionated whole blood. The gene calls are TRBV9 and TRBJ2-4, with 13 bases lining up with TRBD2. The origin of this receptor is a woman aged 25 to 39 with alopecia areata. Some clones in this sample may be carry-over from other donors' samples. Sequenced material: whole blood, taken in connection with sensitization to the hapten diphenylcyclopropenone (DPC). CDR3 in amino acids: CASSVGLAGVVENIQYF. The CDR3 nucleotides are TGTGCCAGCAGCGTCGGACTAGCGGGAGTAGTAGAAAACATTCAGTACTTC.